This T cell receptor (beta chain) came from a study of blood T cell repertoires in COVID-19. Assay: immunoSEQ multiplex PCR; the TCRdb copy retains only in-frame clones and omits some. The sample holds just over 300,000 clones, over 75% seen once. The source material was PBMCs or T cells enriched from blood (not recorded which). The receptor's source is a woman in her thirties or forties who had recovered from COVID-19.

CDR3 residues: CASSDLAGVNEQFF. The CDR3 nucleotides read TGTGCCAGCAGTGACCTAGCGGGGGTCAATGAGCAGTTCTTC. The gene calls are TRBV6-4 and TRBJ2-1; 10 bases line up with TRBD2. J lost 6 bases, V lost 2 bases, and 1 base had no gene match. Germline V CDR1 and CDR2: MRHNA, SNTAGT. This CDR3 contains 14 residues.